The sequence of this TCR beta chain was determined in a study of TET2 disruption in CD19-targeted CAR T cells listed by TCRdb under 2018. Regarding the research as a whole: The number of samples was determined by the original clinical trial design and by which samples were available, and no additional inclusion criteria were applied. The investigation overall reported the following: The conclusions about the patient's CAR T cells were based on extensive analysis of only one subject.

Going by frequency alone, this clone is medium-sized (0.01 to 0.1%); a count is unavailable. This receptor's antigen is unknown. The CDR3 end lies 3 residues beyond the end of the read and is filled in from the germline J gene. The immunoSEQ assay was used for deep sequencing of the TCR beta chain. Per the source publication's procedure: Only productive TCR beta rearrangements went into calculating clonotype frequencies. Entries here come from immuneACCESS through TCRdb and include only in-frame sequences with V and J called. Some clones fail to appear in such tables; in the studies checked, an unresolved V gene covers under half of the shortfall, and the cause of the remainder is unknown. V and J calls and clone size are those listed in that table; D and trimming were worked out from the DNA. This specimen's table enumerates about 2,000 clones. Roughly 16% of the sample lies in the top ten. The treatment or condition label for this specimen denotes: autologous CTL019 cells: CD19 CAR with 4-1BB and CD3 zeta domains. TCR zeta and 4-1BB costimulatory signaling domains were built into the CD19 CAR. Leukapheresis was used to collect T cells from peripheral blood for manufacturing CTL019. The DNeasy Blood and Tissue Kit was used to extract genomic DNA from pre-infusion T cells, peripheral blood, or sorted post-infusion T cells.

Spanning cysteine to phenylalanine, the CDR3 consists of 13 amino acids. The 30 bases shown cover part of the CDR3, and their frame starts at base 1. Based on the germline V gene (reference sequence), the CDR1 and CDR2 sequences are LNHDA and SQIVND. The junction carries 9 bases between V and J, which are trimmed by 2 bases and 4 bases respectively. The sequence joins TRBV19 to TRBJ2-7; a weak D assignment points to TRBD1 (5 bases agree). The material sequenced was CD8+ T cells sorted from cultured blood T cells, taken for CD19 CAR T cell therapy. This TCR was sampled from an older man with chronic lymphocytic leukemia. The part of the CDR3 DNA that was read is TGTGCCAGTAGTATAACCAGGGCTTACGAG. Translated, this is CASSITRAYE. The complete CDR3 protein is CASSITRAYEQYF.